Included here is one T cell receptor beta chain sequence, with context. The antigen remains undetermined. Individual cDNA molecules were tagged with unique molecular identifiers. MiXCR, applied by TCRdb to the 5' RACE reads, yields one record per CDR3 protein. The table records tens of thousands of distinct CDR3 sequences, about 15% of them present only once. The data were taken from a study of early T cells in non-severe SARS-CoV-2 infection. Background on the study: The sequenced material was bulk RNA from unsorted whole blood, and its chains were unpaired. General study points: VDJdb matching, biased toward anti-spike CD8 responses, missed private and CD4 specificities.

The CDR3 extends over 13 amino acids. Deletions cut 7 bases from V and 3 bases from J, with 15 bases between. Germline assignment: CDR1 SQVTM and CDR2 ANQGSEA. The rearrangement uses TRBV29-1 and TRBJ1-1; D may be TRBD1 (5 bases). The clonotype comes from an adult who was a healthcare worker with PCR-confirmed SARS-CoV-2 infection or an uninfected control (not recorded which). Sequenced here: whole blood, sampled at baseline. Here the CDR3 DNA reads TGCAGCGCCGATAGGCAGGGACACACTGAAGCTTTCTTT. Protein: CSADRQGHTEAFF.